This T cell receptor (beta chain) comes out of a study of PD-1 blockade in classical Hodgkin lymphoma. J was trimmed by 0 bases and V by 7 bases; bases with no gene match: 5. The CDR3 has 14 amino acids. Germline V lookup: CDR1 SEHNR, CDR2 FQNEAQ (reference sequence). Each patient experienced a relapse that followed autologous stem cell transplantation, and brentuximab vedotin exposure varied. The protocol was immunoSEQ multiplex PCR, while the TCRdb copy is restricted to in-frame clones and leaves out a portion. Of some 24,000 clones in the sample, over 70% were seen once. The rearrangement links TRBV7-9 to TRBJ1-1; 7 nucleotides match TRBD1. The origin of this receptor is a human donor with classical Hodgkin lymphoma. The sequencing used peripheral blood mononuclear cells (PBMCs), collected at baseline. The CDR3 DNA follows: TGTGCCAGCATCCCGGGACAGTTGAACACTGAAGCTTTCTTT. This translates into CASIPGQLNTEAFF. Drawing the rest from reference TRBV7-9 and TRBJ1-1, the complete variable domain is DTGVSQNPRHKITKRGQNVTFRCDPISEHNRLYWYRQTLGQGPEFLTYFQNEAQLEKSRLLSDRFSAERPKGSFSTLEIQRTEQGDSAMYLCASIPGQLNTEAFFGQGTRLTVV.